This T cell receptor (beta chain) derives from a study of cytomegalovirus exposure and HLA in healthy donors (dated by TCRdb to the late 2010s). In the study overall: According to an earlier analysis of 550 to 700 of the donors, about 179 million T cells yielded approximately 120 million unique TCR beta sequences and approximately 300 Gb of sequence data. In an earlier analysis of roughly 600 of the donors, high-throughput TCR beta sequencing was used to judge whether each TCR beta V gene segment behaved as functional or pseudogenic. Typing coverage differed by locus: A, B, C, DRB1 and DQB1 were typed in roughly 620-640 donors, DQA1 in 522, DPA1 in approximately 610, and DPB1 in approximately 450. To predict cytomegalovirus infection status, the study brought together high-throughput TCR immunosequencing, statistical association of individual TCRs with disease status, and machine learning. On average, over 200,000 unique TCR beta nucleotide sequences were sequenced per donor among a few hundred genotyped donors of the cohort, with 15% to 20% of those sequences being non-productive. Class I and class II HLA loci were covered by the typing at four-digit resolution. Roughly 5 DR-DQ haplotypes were handled as single units for association and clustering because linkage in the cohort was strong. An early release that covered around 590 HLA-typed donors contained around 300 gigabases of sequencing data and tens of millions of unique TCR sequences. Rather than drawing on any new phenotypic data, the later analysis identified candidate immune exposures from TCR beta sequences and the way those sequences occurred across donors. Among the roughly 430 genotyped donors, about 85% belonged to the genetic ancestry cluster associated with self-reported Caucasian donors. The aim of the study was to test whether cataloging public T cell receptors could identify signatures of past pathogen exposure. Donor age, sex, ethnicity and CMV serostatus were collected together with the repertoire data. Using immunosequencing, the study profiled T cell repertoires from 640 or so subjects and related those repertoires to cytomegalovirus serostatus. All discovery cohort repertoires had been generated using a single sequencing platform. In a later analysis, previously published TCR beta repertoires from several hundred donors were re-analyzed and high-resolution HLA genotyping was added so that TCR occurrence patterns could be studied. A later genetic analysis took genome-wide SNP genotypes for about 60% of the roughly 670 donors and used that subset as a discovery cohort. A separate validation cohort of more than 100 different subjects was used in addition to the roughly 700-subject first cohort.

Study-wide conclusions, independent of this receptor: The study listed 150 to 200 TCR beta chains as associated with cytomegalovirus. In a later analysis, over 15,000 TCR beta sequences were associated with specific HLA alleles at a false discovery rate of 0.05. The authors suggested that the approach could potentially be generalized to other disease states and immunological phenotypes. Three of the identified cytomegalovirus-associated TCR beta chains were confirmed in vitro to be specific for cytomegalovirus antigens. An earlier analysis of approximately 540 of the donors showed that most TCR beta V segments appeared in productive rearrangements either about 87% or about 30% of the time, which broadly matched IMGT annotations. Because counts were too low, 15 to 20 rarely observed V segments, including chromosome 9 orphons, were left out of the earlier analysis of 587 of the donors. Assigning TCR associations to individual alleles was difficult when HLA alleles, especially DR and DQ, strongly co-occurred. A further reported finding was that TCR beta sequences accurately predicted the HLA-A and HLA-B alleles for most subjects in the first cohort. The sequencing pipeline was judged likely to have produced a cluster of highly shared sequence variants as a technical artifact. Because HLA typing was unavailable for some donors at each locus, only the typed subset was used in association tests. The classifier was reported to diagnose cytomegalovirus status with high specificity and sensitivity in both the original cohort and the validation cohort. A later analysis found that most CMV-associated TCR beta chains appeared HLA-restricted, with HLA associations seemingly driven largely by CMV exposure. Most TCR sequences were seen in very few donors, while some public TCRs were found in many individuals. For the cohort, immune exposure information was limited to CMV serostatus. A later analysis found that TCR association rates varied across HLA loci, with DRB1 alleles showing the most associated TCRs and HLA-C alleles the fewest. The cohort was sequenced for TCR beta chains only, and without alpha or paired-chain data the features that could be detected were limited. V-gene and J-gene trimming of TCR beta chains was associated with a missense DCLRE1C variant in a later genetic analysis, and the association was replicated in an independent cohort. Roughly uniform sequencing depth across donors was assumed in presence/absence analyses, although this assumption may not hold. In a later analysis, HLA-associated TCR beta chains showed more clonal expansion and lower generation probabilities than non-associated chains that were equally common. A later analysis reported that several top co-occurrence clusters appeared linked to parvovirus B19, influenza, CMV and Epstein-Barr virus. Correlated functional status among segregating V segments might reflect linkage disequilibrium, but an unknown experimental factor could not be ruled out. Compared with the roughly 700-donor mean, donors in an Asian-associated ancestry cluster had fewer N-insertions in productive TCRs, according to a later genetic analysis.

The cohort consisted of hundreds of healthy bone marrow donors. At the time of sampling, every cohort member was nominally healthy, though immune exposures that went unrecorded were likely present. The donor was CMV seropositive and was included in the group of about 290 seropositive cohort members. A peripheral blood sample was provided by each donor, and peripheral blood mononuclear cells were used for TCR beta sequencing. The Qiagen DNeasy Blood Extraction Kit was used to extract genomic DNA from the blood cell samples. The library came from the immunoSEQ multiplex PCR assay. For the multiplex PCR, a mixture combining 60 forward primers for TCR Vbeta segments and 13 reverse primers for TCR Jbeta segments was used. Amplification of the CDR3 region of rearranged TCR beta genes was performed with a multiplex PCR assay on genomic DNA. The Illumina HiSeq System was used to sequence the amplified TCR beta libraries as 87-base-pair reads. As for the authors' bioinformatics: A later analysis tallied 70 million to 100 million unique TCR beta chains across the 666 repertoires, and some 12 million of those chains were shared by two or more donors. Raw reads were error-corrected and collapsed into unique sequences with a nearest-neighbor algorithm that merged closely related sequences to remove PCR and sequencing errors. CDR3 sequences were aligned to IMGT reference sequences to assign V, D and J gene segments. Each retained sequence needed at least a six-nucleotide match to both a V gene segment and a J gene segment. Rearrangements were classified as productive when the CDR3 lacked stop codons and remained in frame with V and J, and all other rearrangements were classified as non-productive. CDR3 was defined by IMGT convention, running from the second conserved V-encoded cysteine to the conserved J-encoded phenylalanine. The earlier analysis of some 550 of the donors excluded any sequence lacking an unambiguous match to a single V gene segment. In an earlier analysis of about 590 of the donors, a V segment was called functional when productive rearrangements were above 56.7%, and segregating when the standard deviation between donors exceeded 5%. To diagnose cytomegalovirus status from the catalog of TCR beta chain sequences, a statistical classification framework was built. V and J gene assignment, in a later analysis, came from comparing TCR nucleotide sequences with IMGT/GENE-DB human TR gene sequences. The TCRdist pipeline was used in a later analysis to assign CDR3 sequences and most-parsimonious VDJ recombination scenarios. In a later analysis, each TCR beta chain was defined by its CDR3 amino acid sequence together with its V-gene family, and reads lacking a unique V-gene family were excluded. In a later analysis, a few hundred highly shared, low-generation-probability nucleotide sequences were removed to address suspected cross-contamination and a sequencing artifact. In a later analysis, a clonal expansion index was calculated for each public chain from normalized within-repertoire ranks of inferred template counts. Generation probabilities in a later analysis came from a VDJ recombination model fitted to out-of-frame rearrangements, and those results were checked against IGoR. In a later analysis, hypergeometric tests were used to score TCR-TCR, TCR-HLA and TCR-CMV co-occurrence, with a repertoire-size bias correction applied to TCR pairs. To estimate false discovery rates, a later analysis permuted the HLA or CMV assignments 20 times. In a later analysis, co-occurring TCRs were grouped with DBSCAN, and TCRdist sequence similarity was added when clustering was performed within HLA-allele-positive subsets. Repertoires with fewer than 30,000 or more than 120,000 public chains were left out of co-occurrence clustering, as were five repertoires with anomalous nucleotide sharing. The source is immuneACCESS, and TCRdb retained only in-frame sequences with V and J called. Part of the clones is not carried over; for the studies checked, unresolved V genes explain less than half of this, and the remainder is unexplained. Clone size and the V and J calls come from that table; the DNA yielded D and trimming. Within this sample are 150,000 to 200,000 clones, with approximately 82% of them counted one time only. The ten largest account for 1% to 1.5% of the sample.

Regarding this clone: Its antigen is still unknown. The record has no base qualities; no much larger clone is one base away.

The clonotype was recovered from a girl aged 2-10 years in good health and CMV-seropositive. Input material: PBMCs.

For the CDR3, the sequence is CASSIQGNFYEQYF. In nucleotides, the sequence is TGTGCCAGTAGTATCCAGGGAAACTTTTACGAGCAGTACTTC. Recombination joined TRBV19 with TRBJ2-7; a weak D assignment points to TRBD1 (5 bases agree). The CDR3 goes from the cysteine to the phenylalanine over 14 residues. The read is trimmed to its CDR3 DNA, 42 bases read in frame from base 1. V is cut by 3 bases and J by 4 bases, and the space between the germline ends is 13 bases. Sequences LNHDA (CDR1) and SQIVND (CDR2) are obtained from the germline V gene (reference sequence).